Included here is one TCR beta chain sequence, with context. This record comes from a study of technical replicates of blood from a few donors. The CDR3 is 16 amino acids. Germline loops: CDR1 SEHNR, CDR2 FQNEAQ (reference sequence). Trimming cost V 5 bases and J 9 bases; bases outside gene matches: 10. Using immunoSEQ multiplex PCR, the repertoire was profiled, and TCRdb retains in-frame clones only, with some absent. This sample has 60,000 to 65,000 clones; over 75% occur once, and the top ten carry 5.2%. The chain joins TRBV7-9 to TRBJ2-1, with 13 bases identical to TRBD2. This TCR came from a human donor in good health. Some clones in this sample may be carry-over from other donors' samples. The source material was PBMCs. The DNA of the CDR3 is TGTGCCAGCAGCGCCCAACTAGCGGGAGGGCCGTTTGAGCAGTTCTTC. Residues: CASSAQLAGGPFEQFF.